The clone carrying this T cell receptor beta chain showed up just once. Its antigen is not known. Unmatched junction bases numbered 10, after V lost 5 bases and J lost 6 bases. The germline CDR1 and CDR2 sequences are SGHTA and FQGNSA. The CDR3 covers 15 residues. The data belong to a study of T cells in localized non-small cell lung cancer. Points from the study as a whole: Sequencing, confined to only one tumor region, leaves heterogeneity possible. Highest T cell clonality was seen in uninvolved adjacent lung, surpassing that measured in tumor. Adjacent lung was found to contain a median roughly 58 of the top 100 tumor clones. A higher density of T cells in blood coincided with extended overall survival.

The table came from immunoSEQ multiplex PCR; TCRdb's copy has only in-frame clones and leaves some out. The table has about 17,000 clones, more than 70% seen once. This TCR came from a male donor at least 60 years old with stage III lung adenocarcinoma. Sequenced material: peripheral blood, taken before any cancer treatment. This sequence joins TRBV7-2 and TRBJ1-5; 7 nucleotides align to TRBD1. This CDR3 is CASSITLQGFQPQHF. CDR3 nucleotides: TGTGCCAGCAGCATAACCTTACAGGGGTTTCAGCCCCAGCATTTT.